This TCR beta chain was sequenced for a study of T cells after yellow fever vaccination. Regarding the study as a whole: Among primary-vaccination clones, most reappeared after the booster, at about 95% for CD4 and around 91% for CD8.

Worth noting for this clonotype: The antigen is undetermined.

TCRdb called the 5' RACE reads again in MiXCR, with one record for every CDR3 protein. The sample records approximately 450,000 distinct CDR3 sequences, roughly a sixth being singletons. This CDR3 region has 14 residues. V was shortened by 3 bases and J by 6 bases, with 17 bases between the two germline ends. The germline V gene encodes CDR1 DFQATT and CDR2 SNEGSKA (reference sequence). The chain couples TRBV20-1 to TRBJ1-1, with TRBD1 as a possible D gene (6 bases). This specimen consisted of PBMCs, obtained before the yellow fever booster vaccination. This receptor was identified in a man in his late teens or twenties who received the YFV17D yellow fever vaccine. Here the CDR3 DNA reads TGCAGTGCTAGTTCCGGGGGCTCCTTGGCTGAAGCTTTCTTT. It translates to CSASSGGSLAEAFF.